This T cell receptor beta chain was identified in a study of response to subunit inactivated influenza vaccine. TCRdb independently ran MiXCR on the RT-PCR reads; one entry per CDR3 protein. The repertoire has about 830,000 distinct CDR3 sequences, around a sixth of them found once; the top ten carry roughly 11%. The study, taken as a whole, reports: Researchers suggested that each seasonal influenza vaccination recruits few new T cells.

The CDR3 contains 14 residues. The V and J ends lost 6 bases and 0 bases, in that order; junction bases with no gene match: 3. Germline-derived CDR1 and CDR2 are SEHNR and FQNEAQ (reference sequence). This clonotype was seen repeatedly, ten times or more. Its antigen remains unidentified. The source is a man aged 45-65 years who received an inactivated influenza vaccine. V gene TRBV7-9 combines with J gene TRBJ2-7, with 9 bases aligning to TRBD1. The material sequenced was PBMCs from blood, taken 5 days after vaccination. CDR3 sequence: CASRGTGFSYEQYF. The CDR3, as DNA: TGTGCCAGCAGAGGGACAGGGTTCTCCTACGAGCAGTACTTC.